What follows describes a single TCR beta chain. The CDR3 contains 13 residues. In germline, CDR1 is MNHEY, CDR2 SMNVEV (reference sequence). V lost 4 bases to trimming and J lost 4 bases, with 10 bases between them. This specimen comes from a study of blood T cell repertoires in COVID-19. Across the study: Samples of COVID-19 (acute and convalescent) were obtained from the United States, Italy and Spain. From T cells, B-cell-depleted T cells, or PBMCs came the material, which was cDNA or gDNA.

In the source study's methods: Nucleated cell number was recorded as an estimate derived from reference gene primer amplification. TCRdb's copy holds only in-frame clones and misses some; the assay was immunoSEQ multiplex PCR. V, J and clone size are taken as reported in that table, and D and trimming were inferred from the DNA itself. Here the sample spans fewer than 85,000 clones, 88% being singletons. The chain recombines TRBV27 with TRBJ1-2, with D possibly being TRBD1 (6 bases). This clonotype was obtained from a human donor in a cohort sampled during active COVID-19. Sequenced material: peripheral blood. DNA for the CDR3: TGTGCCAGCAGTTGGGACAAGTCCTATGGCTACACCTTC. The encoded protein is CASSWDKSYGYTF.